The 18 T cell receptor beta chains in this list originate from one sample, sequenced in a study of blood T cell repertoires in COVID-19 (dated by TCRdb to about 2020). Libraries were built with the immunoSEQ multiplex PCR assay. In its TCRdb copy, this immuneACCESS table keeps in-frame sequences only and misses some clones. Where compared with another copy, unresolved V genes explain less than half of these, and the others have no known cause. The sample data list roughly 230,000 clones, and about 80% of these were observed just once. In total, the top ten clones hold 3.4% of the sample. Sequencing was carried out using PBMCs or T cells enriched from blood (not recorded which). These receptors originate from a man aged 50-59 years who had recovered from COVID-19.

The V call is TRBV10-3, the J call TRBJ2-7; D not resolved. The CDR3 loop spans 13 amino acids. V lost 2 bases to trimming and J lost 0 bases, with 5 bases between them. Germline V CDR1 and CDR2: ENHRY, SYGVKD. The CDR3 region has the DNA TGTGCCATCAGTGAGGTCAGCTCCTACGAGCAGTACTTC. It yields the protein CAISEVSSYEQYF.

This sequence joins TRBV11-3 and TRBJ1-1; TRBD1 matches 8 bases. The CDR3 is 14 residues long. Germline CDR1 is SGHNT and CDR2 is YENEEA. The V gene end was trimmed by 5 bases and the J gene end by 8 bases; junction bases not matched to a gene: 10. The CDR3: CASSGPGQVLEAFF. CDR3 DNA sequence: TGTGCCAGCAGCGGGCCGGGACAGGTCTTAGAAGCTTTCTTT.

The chain carries TRBV12-5 and TRBJ2-7; 7 positions agree with TRBD2. Germline trimming cut 0 bases from V and 0 bases from J; bases unmatched to any gene: 11. The length of the CDR3 is 18 residues. The V gene's germline CDR1 is LGHNT and CDR2 FRNRAP. CDR3 sequence (DNA): TGTGCTAGTGGTTTGGTTGCGGGATCCAGCGGGATCTCCTACGAGCAGTACTTC. Translating gives CASGLVAGSSGISYEQYF.

This clone was picked up a small number of times. The sample contains more than one DNA sequence encoding this CDR3. The V and J genes are TRBV19 and TRBJ1-5, with 7 bases identical to TRBD1. Germline V gene lookup returns CDR1 LNHDA and CDR2 SQIVND (reference sequence). V was pared by 4 bases and J by 0 bases, with 6 bases of the junction left unmatched. The CDR3 sequence is 16 residues long. The CDR3 nucleotides are TGTGCCAGTAGTAACAGACAGGGCAATAGCAATCAGCCCCAGCATTTT. This codes for CASSNRQGNSNQPQHF.

Here the CDR3 reads CASSFWGLDGTGDYEQYF. The CDR3 coding sequence is TGTGCCAGCAGTTTTTGGGGTCTCGACGGGACAGGGGACTACGAGCAGTACTTC. The rearrangement joins TRBV28 to TRBJ2-7; 10 nucleotides align to TRBD1. Germline assignment: CDR1 MDHEN and CDR2 SYDVKM. V shed 3 bases, J shed 3 bases, and the junction held 14 bases outside the gene matches. This CDR3 contains 18 residues.

The CDR3 sequence is CASSQIRGSPLHF. The DNA for the CDR3 is TGTGCCAGCAGCCAAATCAGGGGTTCACCCCTCCACTTT. The chain joins TRBV3-1 (or the pseudogene TRBV3-2) to TRBJ1-6, with D perhaps TRBD1 (6 bases). Germline assignment: CDR1 LGHDT and CDR2 YNNKEL (reference sequence). This CDR3 is built from 13 residues. With 2 bases removed from V and 9 bases from J, the gap between germline ends came to 8 bases.

The J gene is TRBJ1-2, the V gene TRBV5-1; possibly TRBD1 for D (6 bases). The CDR3 sequence is 14 residues long. V was trimmed by 5 bases and J by 4 bases, leaving 15 bases between them. Per germline, CDR1 SGHRS and CDR2 YFSETQ. The CDR3: CASRTGTSAYGYTF. In nucleotides, the CDR3 is TGCGCCAGCAGGACCGGGACAAGTGCCTATGGCTACACCTTC.

The chain combines TRBV15 with TRBJ2-2; possible D gene TRBD2, 5 bases. CDR1 LNHNV and CDR2 YYDKDF come from the germline V gene (reference sequence). The V end lost 0 bases, the J end lost 6 bases, and 26 bases lay between the germline ends. The CDR3 is made up of 20 amino acids. CDR3 loop: CATSRDLGSRERGVAGELFF. CDR3 sequence (DNA): TGTGCCACCAGCAGAGACCTGGGTTCAAGGGAACGGGGAGTAGCCGGGGAGCTGTTTTTT.

The J gene is TRBJ1-2, the V gene TRBV7-8; no clear D gene. This CDR3 has 13 amino acids. V lost 2 bases and J 5 bases, leaving 9 bases between the germline ends. Per the germline V gene, CDR1 is SGHVS and CDR2 is FQNEAQ. The CDR3 sequence: CASSLSGGYGYTF. CDR3 nucleotide sequence: TGTGCCAGCAGCTTATCAGGCGGGTATGGCTACACCTTC.

V gene TRBV10-2 combines with J gene TRBJ2-7; TRBD2 agrees at 7 bases. Germline assignment: CDR1 WSHSY and CDR2 SAAADI. Trimming at V came to 0 bases and at J to 4 bases, leaving 9 bases not matched to a gene. This CDR3 spans 16 amino acids. CDR3 in DNA: TGCGCCAGCAGTGAGTCTGGCTACGGGAGGTCGTACGAGCAGTACTTC. Its protein product is CASSESGYGRSYEQYF.

The genes are TRBV11-1 and TRBJ1-4, with D perhaps matching TRBD1 (6 bases). The CDR3 is made up of 16 amino acids. V was shortened by 4 bases and J by 3 bases, with 15 bases between the two germline ends. The germline V gene encodes CDR1 SGHAT and CDR2 FQDESV (reference sequence). The CDR3 DNA reads TGTGCCAGCAGCTCACATCCGGGACACCCTAATGAAAAACTGTTTTTT. This translates into CASSSHPGHPNEKLFF. The full variable domain, completed using reference TRBV11-1 and TRBJ1-4, is EAEVAQSPRYKITEKSQAVAFWCDPISGHATLYWYRQILGQGPELLVQFQDESVVDDSQLPKDRFSAERLKGVDSTLKIQPAELGDSAMYLCASSSHPGHPNEKLFFGSGTQLSVL.

The chain links TRBV18 to TRBJ1-1; D is uncertain. The CDR3 consists of 15 residues. From germline, CDR1 is KGHSH and CDR2 LQKENI. The V gene lost 2 bases and the J gene lost 2 bases, with 12 bases spanning the gap. CDR3 coding DNA: TGTGCCAGCTCACCAACGCTACCCACCAACACTGAAGCTTTCTTT. It yields the protein CASSPTLPTNTEAFF.

V usage is TRBV11-3 and J usage is TRBJ2-7; no firm D call. V lost 5 bases and J 3 bases, leaving 5 bases between the germline ends. CDR3 length: 11 amino acids. CDR1 and CDR2 from the germline V gene are SGHNT and YENEEA. The CDR3 bases are TGTGCCAGCAGCACATACTACGAGCAGTACTTC. It translates to CASSTYYEQYF.

The V and J genes are TRBV30 and TRBJ1-2; maybe TRBD1 (6 bases). Trimming removed 3 bases from V and 6 bases from J, with 14 bases in between. The CDR3 runs to 13 residues. CDR1 and CDR2 from the germline V gene are GTSNPN and SVGIG (reference sequence). CDR3 sequence reads: CAWSAQGPNGYTF. Written as DNA, the CDR3 is TGTGCCTGGAGCGCCCAGGGGCCCAATGGCTACACCTTC. Supplemented by reference TRBV30 and TRBJ1-2, the full variable domain reads SQTIHQWPATLVQPVGSPLSLECTVEGTSNPNLYWYRQAAGRGLQLLFYSVGIGQISSEVPQNLSASRPQDRQFILSSKKLLLSDSGFYLCAWSAQGPNGYTFGSGTRLTVV.

This clone turned up a few times. The gene calls are TRBV11-3 and TRBJ1-6; TRBD1 matches at 7 bases. Looked up from germline, CDR1 is SGHNT and CDR2 is YENEEA. The CDR3 sequence is 14 residues long. Trimming at V came to 2 bases and at J to 9 bases, leaving 4 bases not matched to a gene. CDR3: CASSLRDRGSPLHF. CDR3 sequence (DNA): TGTGCCAGCAGCTTAAGGGACAGAGGTTCACCCCTCCACTTT.

This sequence joins TRBV29-1 and TRBJ1-1; TRBD1 matches 8 bases. The CDR3 totals 13 residues. With 7 bases clipped from V and 4 bases from J, the junction kept 8 bases outside the gene matches. CDR1 and CDR2 from the germline V gene are SQVTM and ANQGSEA. The CDR3 DNA reads TGCAGCGCCCGGACAGGGAGAGGCACTGAAGCTTTCTTT. Its translation: CSARTGRGTEAFF.

This chain joins TRBV10-3 and TRBJ2-7; the D gene is possibly TRBD2 (6 bases). Between the trimmed V and J ends, which lost 2 bases and 7 bases, there was a span of 21 bases. Germline lookup yields CDR1 ENHRY and CDR2 SYGVKD. There are 16 residues in the CDR3. The CDR3 is CAISEPSSSLTREQYF. The DNA for the CDR3 is TGTGCCATCAGTGAGCCGTCTTCTTCCCTGACTAGAGAGCAGTACTTC.

The V call is TRBV7-9, the J call TRBJ2-3, with 14 bases aligning to TRBD2. This CDR3 has 19 amino acids. With 5 bases clipped from V and 3 bases from J, the junction kept 13 bases outside the gene matches. CDR1 is SEHNR, CDR2 FQNEAQ, per germline (reference sequence). The CDR3 is CASSQYGPGTSGRTDTQYF. In DNA form, the CDR3 reads TGTGCCAGCAGCCAATATGGTCCTGGGACTAGCGGGAGAACAGATACGCAGTATTTT.